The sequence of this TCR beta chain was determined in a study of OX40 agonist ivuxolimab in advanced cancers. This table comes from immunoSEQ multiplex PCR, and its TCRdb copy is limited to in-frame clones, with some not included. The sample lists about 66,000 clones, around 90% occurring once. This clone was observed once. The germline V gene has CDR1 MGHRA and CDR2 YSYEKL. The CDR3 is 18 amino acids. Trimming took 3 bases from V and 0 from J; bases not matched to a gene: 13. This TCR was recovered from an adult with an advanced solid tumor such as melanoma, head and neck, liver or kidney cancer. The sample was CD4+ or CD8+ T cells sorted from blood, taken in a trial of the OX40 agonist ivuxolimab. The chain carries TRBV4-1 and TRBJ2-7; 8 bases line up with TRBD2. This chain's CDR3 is CASSHVSSGLGSSYEQYF. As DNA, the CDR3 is TGCGCCAGCAGCCACGTTTCTAGCGGGCTGGGGAGCTCCTACGAGCAGTACTTC.